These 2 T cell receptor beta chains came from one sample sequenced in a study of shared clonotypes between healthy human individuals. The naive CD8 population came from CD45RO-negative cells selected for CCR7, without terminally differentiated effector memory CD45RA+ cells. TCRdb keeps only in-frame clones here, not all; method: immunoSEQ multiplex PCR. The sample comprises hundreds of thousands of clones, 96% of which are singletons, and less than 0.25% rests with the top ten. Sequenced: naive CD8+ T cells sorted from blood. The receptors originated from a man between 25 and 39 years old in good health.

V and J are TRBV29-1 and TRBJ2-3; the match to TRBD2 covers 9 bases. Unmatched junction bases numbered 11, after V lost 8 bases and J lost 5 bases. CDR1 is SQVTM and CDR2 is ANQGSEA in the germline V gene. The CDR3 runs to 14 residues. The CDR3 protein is CSFTGLSGRDTQYF. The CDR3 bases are TGCAGCTTCACTGGCCTTAGCGGGAGAGATACGCAGTATTTT.

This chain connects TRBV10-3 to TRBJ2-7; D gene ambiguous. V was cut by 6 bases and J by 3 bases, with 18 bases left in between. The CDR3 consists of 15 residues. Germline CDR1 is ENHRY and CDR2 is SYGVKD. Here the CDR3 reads CAISGVEAQGYEQYF. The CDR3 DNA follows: TGTGCCATCAGCGGTGTCGAGGCCCAAGGCTACGAGCAGTACTTC.